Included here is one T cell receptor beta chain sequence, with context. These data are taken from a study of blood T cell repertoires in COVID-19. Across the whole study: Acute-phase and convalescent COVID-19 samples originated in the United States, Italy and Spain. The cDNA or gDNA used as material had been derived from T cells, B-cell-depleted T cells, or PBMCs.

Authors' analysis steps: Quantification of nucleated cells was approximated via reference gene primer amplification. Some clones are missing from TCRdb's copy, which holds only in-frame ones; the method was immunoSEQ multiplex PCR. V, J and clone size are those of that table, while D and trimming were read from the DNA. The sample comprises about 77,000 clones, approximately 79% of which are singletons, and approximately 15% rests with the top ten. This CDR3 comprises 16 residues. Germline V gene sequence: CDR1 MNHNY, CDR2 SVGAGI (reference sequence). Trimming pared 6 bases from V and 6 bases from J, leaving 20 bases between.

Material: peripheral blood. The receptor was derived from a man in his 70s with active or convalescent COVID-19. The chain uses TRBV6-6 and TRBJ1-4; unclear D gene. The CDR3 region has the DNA TGTGCCAGCAGCCGACTAGCGGCACCTGGGGATGAAAAACTGTTTTTT. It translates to CASSRLAAPGDEKLFF.